Listed below are T cell receptor beta chains from one sample, sequenced in a study of Ad26.COV2.S vaccination and SARS-CoV-2 variants. Profiling relied on immunoSEQ multiplex PCR, and the TCRdb table lists in-frame clones only, not all of them. The data show 380,000 or so clones, with roughly 90% seen just once and around 4.5% held by the top ten. Here the sequenced sample was peripheral blood, taken in a trial of Ad26.COV2.S vaccine versus placebo. The receptors derive from a person aged 18-60 years who received the Ad26.COV2.S COVID-19 vaccine or a placebo. The CDR3 runs from the conserved cysteine through the conserved F or W. Fields, in order: J gene, V gene, clone size, D gene, CDR3 DNA, CDR3 protein. A D gene is named only where the DNA matches it firmly. Where a row states a size, it is once, few, many or the class of an expanded clone; other rows omit it.

TRBJ1-2,TRBV13,.,TRBD1,TGTGCCAGCAGCTTACGGGGACAGTCTAAAAACTATGGCTACACCTTC,CASSLRGQSKNYGYTF
TRBJ1-6,TRBV6-5,many,TRBD1,TGTGCCAGCAGTCGCGAGGGACAGGTCAATTCACCCCTCCACTTT,CASSREGQVNSPLHF
TRBJ1-3,TRBV9,.,TRBD1,TGTGCCAGCAGCACTGGGACAGTTAGGGGAAACACCATATATTTT,CASSTGTVRGNTIYF
TRBJ2-3,TRBV5-6,.,TRBD2,TGTGCCAGCAGCTACCGGGGGGTAGCGAGCACAGATACGCAGTATTTT,CASSYRGVASTDTQYF
TRBJ1-1,TRBV10-3,.,.,TGTGCCATCAGTGAGTCGAACAGGGACTTTTTCTTT,CAISESNRDFFF
TRBJ2-7,TRBV12-3/TRBV12-4,.,.,TGTGCCAGCGGAAGGGGTGGCGGCGAGCAGTACTTC,CASGRGGGEQYF
TRBJ2-3,TRBV27,.,.,TGTGCCAGCAGTTTATTAAGGGCGGGGCTGGGGGATACGCAGTATTTT,CASSLLRAGLGDTQYF
TRBJ2-5,TRBV15,.,.,TGTGCCACCAGCAAGCCGGCCGGGGAGACCCAGTACTTC,CATSKPAGETQYF
TRBJ1-3,TRBV19,.,.,TGTGCTACCCAGGAAACCTCTGGAAACACCATATATTTT,CATQETSGNTIYF
TRBJ2-3,TRBV30,.,.,TGTGCCTGGAGTGTACTAACGACGGACACAGATACGCAGTATTTT,CAWSVLTTDTDTQYF
TRBJ2-1,TRBV18,.,TRBD2,TGTGCCAGCTCACTTCTCCTCGGGGCTAGCGGGAGGGCCACTGAGCAGTTCTTC,CASSLLLGASGRATEQFF
TRBJ2-2,TRBV5-6,.,.,TGTGCCAGCAGCTCCCGACTTGGCACCGGGGAGCTGTTTTTT,CASSSRLGTGELFF
TRBJ1-1,TRBV4-2,.,.,TGTGCCAGCAGGGGTGGAGGGGGGAACACTGAAGCTTTCTTT,CASRGGGGNTEAFF
TRBJ2-1,TRBV7-2,.,TRBD1,TGTGCCAGCAGCGGAGGAGGGACAGGGGGTAATGAGCAGTTCTTC,CASSGGGTGGNEQFF
TRBJ2-1,TRBV18,.,TRBD1,TGTGCCAGCTCGACAGGGGGGTACTCCTACAATGAGCAGTTCTTC,CASSTGGYSYNEQFF
TRBJ1-1,TRBV28,.,.,TGTGCCAGCAGTTTTCCAGGGTCCCCTGAAGCTTTCTTT,CASSFPGSPEAFF
TRBJ2-7,TRBV28,.,TRBD1,TGTGCCAGCAGCAAAAGAAGGGACCCGACAGGGAACGAGCAGTACTTC,CASSKRRDPTGNEQYF
TRBJ2-5,TRBV3-1/TRBV3-2,once,.,TGTGCCAGCAGCCAGGTCAGGGCCCGCCGAGAGACCCAGTACTTC,CASSQVRARRETQYF
TRBJ2-5,TRBV4-1,.,.,TGCGCCAGCAGCCAAGATCTTTCTAAACAAGAGACCCAGTACTTC,CASSQDLSKQETQYF
TRBJ1-2,TRBV11-2,few,TRBD1,TGTGCCAGCAGCCCAGACAGGGTTGGAGGCTACACCTTC,CASSPDRVGGYTF
TRBJ2-7,TRBV30,.,.,TGTGCCTGGAGTGTATCCGGGGAATCCTACGAGCAGTACTTC,CAWSVSGESYEQYF
TRBJ1-1,TRBV5-1,.,TRBD1,TGCGCCAGCAGCTTGACGGGACAGGGCTGGACTGAAGCTTTCTTT,CASSLTGQGWTEAFF
TRBJ1-1,TRBV18,.,TRBD1,TGTGCCAGCTCACCACTTGGACAGGGCACTGAAGCTTTCTTT,CASSPLGQGTEAFF
TRBJ2-7,TRBV19,.,TRBD1,TGTGCCAGTAAGGTACCAGGGGGATTGGAGCAGTACTTC,CASKVPGGLEQYF
TRBJ1-4,TRBV4-3,.,.,TGCGCCAGCAGCCCTCTACGGGGGATCGGAGAAAAACTGTTTTTT,CASSPLRGIGEKLFF
TRBJ2-1,TRBV15,once,.,TGTGCCACCAGCAGGGGGCCGGCCTACAATGAGCAGTTCTTC,CATSRGPAYNEQFF
TRBJ2-7,TRBV20-1,.,.,TGCAGTGCTAGTTCCCGATTAAGCTCCTACGAGCAGTACTTC,CSASSRLSSYEQYF
TRBJ1-4,TRBV5-1,.,.,TGCGCCAGCAGCAACGGACAGTTAGGCGAAAAACTGTTTTTT,CASSNGQLGEKLFF
TRBJ1-4,TRBV5-4,.,.,TGTGCCAGCAGCTTCCGCCCTAATGAAAAACTGTTTTTT,CASSFRPNEKLFF
TRBJ2-5,TRBV7-7,.,TRBD1,TGTGCTAGCAGCTATTCGGCCGGGACAGGGGGCAGGGAGACCCAGTACTTC,CASSYSAGTGGRETQYF
TRBJ1-1,TRBV10-3,.,.,TGTGCCATACAGGGTGTAATGAACACTGAAGCTTTCTTT,CAIQGVMNTEAFF
TRBJ2-5,TRBV3-1/TRBV3-2,.,TRBD2,TGTGCCAGCAGCCACCTAGCGGGAGGACAAGAGACCCAGTACTTC,CASSHLAGGQETQYF
TRBJ1-1,TRBV7-9,.,.,TGTGCCAGCAGCCTACCGCGACGGGAGATTGACACTGAAGCTTTCTTT,CASSLPRREIDTEAFF
TRBJ2-3,TRBV18,.,TRBD1,TGTGCCAGCTCACGGACAGGGGGCACAGATACGCAGTATTTT,CASSRTGGTDTQYF
TRBJ1-6,TRBV27,.,.,TGTGCCAGCGCCCGGGGGGGGTCACCCCTCCACTTT,CASARGGSPLHF
TRBJ1-5,TRBV5-6,.,.,TGTGCCAGCAGCTTATTCAATCAGCCCCAGCATTTT,CASSLFNQPQHF
TRBJ2-3,TRBV4-1,.,TRBD2,TGCGCCAGCAGCCAAGAATCGTCTAGCGGGAGTCAGGGTACGCAGTATTTT,CASSQESSSGSQGTQYF
TRBJ2-7,TRBV5-6,.,.,TGTGCCAGCAGCACCGAGCGGCATAGACGCTCCGAGCAGTACTTC,CASSTERHRRSEQYF
TRBJ2-7,TRBV19,.,.,TGTGCCAGCCCTAGACAGGCGCTCTCCTACGAGCAGTACTTC,CASPRQALSYEQYF
TRBJ1-5,TRBV28,.,TRBD1,TGTGCCATCCTCCGACAGGGCGGTATGAATCAGCCCCAGCATTTT,CAILRQGGMNQPQHF
TRBJ1-1,TRBV6-2/TRBV6-3,.,.,TGTGCCAGCAGTGATGGGTCTGAAGCTTTCTTT,CASSDGSEAFF
TRBJ2-6,TRBV3-1/TRBV3-2,.,TRBD1,TGTGCCAGCAGCCCCCTGCCACAGGGGAGCTCTGGGGCCAACGTCCTGACTTTC,CASSPLPQGSSGANVLTF
TRBJ1-1,TRBV30,.,.,TGTGCCTGGAGTACTCGAAGACGTGAAGCTTTCTTT,CAWSTRRREAFF
TRBJ2-7,TRBV7-2,once,.,TGTGCCAGCAGCAATGAGCCCGACGAGCAGTACTTC,CASSNEPDEQYF
TRBJ2-7,TRBV11-2,.,.,TGTGCCAGCAGTCTTGACAGGTCCCTAGAGCAGTACTTC,CASSLDRSLEQYF
TRBJ2-3,TRBV20-1,.,.,TGCAGTGCTAGGTCGGGGGATACGCAGTATTTT,CSARSGDTQYF
TRBJ2-1,TRBV5-1,.,.,TGCGCCAGCAGCAACCCCGGGACAAATTCCTACAATGAGCAGTTCTTC,CASSNPGTNSYNEQFF
TRBJ1-1,TRBV5-4,.,.,TGTGCCAGCAGCTTGGAGGCGACTGAAGCTTTCTTT,CASSLEATEAFF
TRBJ1-1,TRBV7-9,.,.,TGTGCCAGCAGCCCATCGGGTAGGGAAGCTTTCTTT,CASSPSGREAFF
TRBJ1-4,TRBV27,once,.,TGTGCCAGCAAAGACGGGGCAACTAATGAAAAACTGTTTTTT,CASKDGATNEKLFF
TRBJ1-6,TRBV15,.,TRBD1,TGTGCCACCAGCAGAGGGAAGGGGAAAATCACAGGGGTCTATAATTCACCCCTCCACTTT,CATSRGKGKITGVYNSPLHF
TRBJ1-1,TRBV3-1/TRBV3-2,once,TRBD1,TGTGCCAGCAGCCATCTCCGGGACAGGAACACTGAAGCTTTCTTT,CASSHLRDRNTEAFF
TRBJ1-1,TRBV28,.,.,TGTGCCAGCAACGAACCCGGGAGAGCGAACACTGAAGCTTTCTTT,CASNEPGRANTEAFF
TRBJ1-1,TRBV7-2,once,.,TGTGCCAGCAGCTTATCCCCGACTACTGAAGCTTTCTTT,CASSLSPTTEAFF
TRBJ2-7,TRBV5-6,few,.,TGTGCCAGCAGCTTGGAGGACCGGCTTCGCGGTTACGGAGAGCAGTACTTC,CASSLEDRLRGYGEQYF
TRBJ1-4,TRBV2,.,.,TGTGCCAGCAGTGGCCCCGGGACAACAAATGAAAAACTGTTTTTT,CASSGPGTTNEKLFF
TRBJ2-1,TRBV4-1,.,TRBD2,TGCGCCAGCAGCCACGGGAGCGGGAGGGCCGAGAACAATGAGCAGTTCTTC,CASSHGSGRAENNEQFF
TRBJ2-7,TRBV14,.,.,TGTGCCAGCAGCCGAGGGGGACCTTCCTACGAGCAGTACTTC,CASSRGGPSYEQYF
TRBJ2-2,TRBV5-1,.,TRBD1,TGCGCCAGCAGTTACGAACAGGGGGTCGGGGAGCTGTTTTTT,CASSYEQGVGELFF